The rows below give T cell receptor beta chains drawn from one sample of a study of T cells after yellow fever vaccination. TCRdb reprocessed the 5' RACE reads with MiXCR, giving one entry per CDR3 protein. Of 200,000 to 250,000 distinct CDR3 sequences listed, less than 9% were seen once; the top ten hold approximately 0.84%. Specimen: CD4+ T cells sorted from PBMCs, collected 15 days after the yellow fever booster vaccination. The receptors stem from a man aged 30 to 45 who received the YFV17D yellow fever vaccine. The CDR3 runs from the conserved cysteine through the conserved F or W. Fields, in order: V gene, J gene, clone size, D gene, CDR3 DNA, CDR3 protein. A D gene is named only where the DNA matches it firmly. Only some rows state a clone size, as once, few, many or a class for expanded clones.

TRBV5-4	TRBJ2-1	few	.	TGTGCCAGCAGGGGGGGCGCGGGGCCGGTCAATGAGCAGTTCTTC	CASRGGAGPVNEQFF
TRBV5-1	TRBJ2-3	.	.	TGCGCCAGCGCTTTGAGCGGGCCGTTGGATACGCAGTATTTT	CASALSGPLDTQYF
TRBV20-1	TRBJ2-1	.	TRBD2	TGCAGTGCTAGAGGCGGTAGCGGGAGATTCAATGAGCAGTTCTTC	CSARGGSGRFNEQFF
TRBV7-2	TRBJ2-7	many	TRBD1	TGTGCCAGCAGCTTGGGACAGGGGGGAATATACGAGCAGTACTTC	CASSLGQGGIYEQYF
TRBV11-2	TRBJ1-1	many	.	TGTGCCAGCAGCTTAATTTTAAGTCGTACAGGAGAAGCTTTCTTT	CASSLILSRTGEAFF
TRBV5-1	TRBJ2-7	few	.	TGCGCCAGCAGTGCTAGGAACGAGCAGTACTTC	CASSARNEQYF
TRBV20-1	TRBJ2-1	.	.	TGCAGTGCTAGAGATTTACGGCCCAAAAGAGGGACCCCACTCAATGAGCAGTTCTTC	CSARDLRPKRGTPLNEQFF
TRBV20-1	TRBJ2-3	many	TRBD1	TGCAGTGCTAATCCAAAGGGGGCCAGTCGCAATACGCAGTATTTT	CSANPKGASRNTQYF
TRBV6-5	TRBJ2-2	many	TRBD1	TGTGCCAGCAGGGCCGACAGGGTCACCGGGGAGCTGTTTTTT	CASRADRVTGELFF
TRBV2	TRBJ2-3	many	TRBD2	TGTGCCAGCAGTGAGGGGAGACTAGCGGGAGTAGATACGCAGTATTTT	CASSEGRLAGVDTQYF
TRBV20-1	TRBJ2-1	few	.	TGCAGTGCGCCGACCCCTAAGGCGTTCTTC	CSAPTPKAFF
TRBV5-6	TRBJ2-7	few	TRBD1	TGTGCCAGCAGCGTCGGACAGGCCTATCGGCAGTACTTC	CASSVGQAYRQYF
TRBV7-8	TRBJ2-7	.	TRBD1	TGTGCCAGCAGCCCTAACAGGGGCAGCTCCTACGAGCAGTACTTC	CASSPNRGSSYEQYF
TRBV10-3	TRBJ2-3	many	TRBD1	TGTGCCACTTCCGGGACAGGGAGTGTAGATACGCAGTATTTT	CATSGTGSVDTQYF
TRBV10-3	TRBJ2-3	.	.	TGTGCCATCAGTGCCAGGGACCTCCTGGGCACAGATACGCAGTATTTT	CAISARDLLGTDTQYF
TRBV20-1	TRBJ2-7	.	TRBD2	TGCAGTGCCCCGTGGGGGGGGTCTAACGAGCAGTACTTC	CSAPWGGSNEQYF
TRBV7-2	TRBJ2-3	medium-sized	.	TGTGCCAGCATCCGGGCTGGAACAGATACGCAGTATTTT	CASIRAGTDTQYF
TRBV20-1	TRBJ2-1	few	TRBD2	TGCAGTGCAAAACTAGCGGGCTCCTACAATGAGCAGTTCTTC	CSAKLAGSYNEQFF
TRBV12-3/TRBV12-4	TRBJ2-1	few	TRBD2	TGTGCCAGCAGTCGAAGAGCGGGAGGCTCCTACAATGAGCAGTTCTTC	CASSRRAGGSYNEQFF
TRBV28	TRBJ2-5	.	.	TGTGCCAGCAAGATGCCTCCCCCAGGGACCCAGTACTTC	CASKMPPPGTQYF
TRBV3-1	TRBJ2-7	.	TRBD2	TGTGCCAGCAGCCGATGGACTAGCGGGAGGCCCAGCTCCTACGAGCAGTACTTC	CASSRWTSGRPSSYEQYF
TRBV20-1	TRBJ2-7	few	.	TGCAGTGCTAGAGCTGACGCCTTCGGGCAGTACTTC	CSARADAFGQYF
TRBV6-2/TRBV6-3	TRBJ1-4	.	.	TGTGCCAGCAGGATGGCAGGCAATGAAAAACTGTTTTTT	CASRMAGNEKLFF
TRBV5-5	TRBJ1-6	few	.	TGTGCCAGCAGCCTGGCGTCGAGGGGGAATGGATCACCCCTCCACTTT	CASSLASRGNGSPLHF
TRBV29-1	TRBJ2-2	.	.	TGCAGCGTTGATTTAGGGGGGGGAGCCGGGGAGCTGTTTTTT	CSVDLGGGAGELFF
TRBV4-1	TRBJ2-5	few	.	TGCGCCAGCAGCCAGCAGGAAGCTTTTGGAGAGACCCAGTACTTC	CASSQQEAFGETQYF
TRBV7-2	TRBJ2-3	many	.	TGTGCCAGCAGCCCGAGCAATACGCAGTATTTT	CASSPSNTQYF
TRBV12-3/TRBV12-4	TRBJ1-4	many	.	TGTGCCAGCAGTTTAAGGCGTGGATCGGAAAAACTGTTTTTT	CASSLRRGSEKLFF
TRBV2	TRBJ2-4	.	.	TGTGCCAGCAGTGTTTCTCCAGCCAAAAACATTCAGTACTTC	CASSVSPAKNIQYF
TRBV28	TRBJ2-7	few	TRBD1	TGTGCCAGCAGTACGACAGGGGGCGCCTTCGTCCGTTACGAGCAGTACTTC	CASSTTGGAFVRYEQYF
TRBV4-3	TRBJ2-1	.	.	TGCGCCAGCAGCCCCCAAGGGACGCCCGGAAATGAGCAGTTCTTC	CASSPQGTPGNEQFF
TRBV2	TRBJ2-3	few	.	TGTGCCAGCAGTCAGACGGAGAAGCAGTATTTT	CASSQTEKQYF
TRBV6-5	TRBJ2-3	few	.	TGTGCCAGCAGTTACTCGAAGTCATACGCTTGGTATTTT	CASSYSKSYAWYF
TRBV7-2	TRBJ2-3	few	.	TGTGCCAGCAGTCATCCCCGGCTAGCGAACACAGATACGCAGTATTTT	CASSHPRLANTDTQYF